This T cell receptor (beta chain) was captured by sequencing in a study of T cell repertoires in cytomegalovirus infection. Overall study context: Recently identified HLA-C-restricted and well-studied HLA-B-restricted CMV epitopes were used. It can be stated that public TCR beta signatures indicated CMV infection as well as a matching HLA type.

TCRdb re-derived calls from the reads in MiXCR, one entry per CDR3 protein. The data contain 650,000 to 900,000 distinct CDR3 sequences, around a third of them singletons. Study-level findings and limits: Clonotypes of TCR beta that were HLA-C-restricted and CMV-specific dominated the ex vivo response. The cumulative frequency of public TCR beta families identified carriers of CMV plus the relevant HLA.

With respect to this clonotype: Antigen: not known.

CDR1 is LNHNV and CDR2 is YYDKDF in the germline V gene (reference sequence). The V gene end was trimmed by 5 bases and the J gene end by 0 bases; junction bases not matched to a gene: 6. The CDR3 loop spans 15 amino acids. The clonotype was recovered from a human donor in good health (CMV status not recorded). Some clones in this sample may be carry-over from other donors' samples. The sequencing here drew on cultured CD8+ T cells from PBMCs, taken from culture after CMV antigen stimulation. The chain carries TRBV15 and TRBJ1-1; 7 bases are shared with TRBD1. CDR3 DNA sequence: TGTGCCACCAGCTCCCCAGGGGGTATGAACACTGAAGCTTTCTTT. Translation: CATSSPGGMNTEAFF.